This is a list of T cell receptor beta chains from one sample in a study of shared clonotypes between healthy human individuals. The assay was immunoSEQ multiplex PCR, and TCRdb's table has in-frame clones only and misses some. Of around 700,000 clones in the sample, just over 90% were seen once. The sequencing sample was made of naive CD8+ T cells sorted from blood. These TCRs come from a young man in good health. CDR3s include the opening cysteine and the closing phenylalanine or tryptophan. The D gene is left open where the match is weak. Some rows have no size entry. The others give once, few or many, or a class for an expanded clone.

>-|TRBJ2-5|TRBD2|TRBV28
CASSFAGGRTQYF
TGTGCCAGCAGTTTTGCGGGGGGCAGGACCCAGTACTTC
>-|TRBJ2-6|TRBD1|TRBV29-1
CSASSDRGGGANVLTF
TGCAGCGCTTCCTCGGACAGGGGGGGTGGGGCCAACGTCCTGACTTTC
>-|TRBJ2-3|TRBD2|TRBV15
CATSYPGLRDTQYF
TGTGCCACCAGCTACCCGGGACTAAGAGATACGCAGTATTTT
>-|TRBJ2-2|TRBD2|TRBV28
CASSLYLLEAGGSGELFF
TGTGCCAGCAGTTTATATTTGCTGGAAGCGGGAGGTTCCGGGGAGCTGTTTTTT
>-|TRBJ2-1|-|TRBV14
CASSQFLQGLFF
TGTGCCAGCAGCCAATTCCTACAGGGTCTGTTCTTC
>-|TRBJ2-3|TRBD2|TRBV14
CASSPRSGKGDTQYF
TGTGCCAGCAGCCCCCGTAGCGGGAAGGGAGATACGCAGTATTTT
>-|TRBJ2-1|TRBD1|TRBV9
CASSDGLRAGGHHNEQFF
TGTGCCAGCAGCGATGGCTTAAGGGCAGGGGGCCACCACAATGAGCAGTTCTTC
>-|TRBJ2-1|-|TRBV27
CASSPQGGEQFF
TGTGCCAGCAGTCCACAGGGCGGTGAGCAGTTCTTC
>-|TRBJ2-7|-|TRBV7-9
CASSADTYSSYEQYF
TGTGCCAGCAGCGCGGACACCTACAGCTCCTACGAGCAGTACTTC
>-|TRBJ2-1|-|TRBV27
CASSTGNLGNEQFF
TGTGCCAGCAGTACCGGGAACCTGGGAAATGAGCAGTTCTTC
>-|TRBJ1-3|TRBD1|TRBV28
CASSSMDRKIYF
TGTGCCAGCAGCAGTATGGACAGGAAGATATATTTT
>-|TRBJ2-7|-|TRBV6-1
CASSEGLGTGTYEQYF
TGTGCCAGCAGCGAAGGGCTGGGAACAGGGACCTACGAGCAGTACTTC
>-|TRBJ2-7|TRBD2|TRBV5-1
CASSGVRESYEQYF
TGCGCCAGCAGCGGGGTGCGGGAGTCCTACGAGCAGTACTTC
>-|TRBJ2-7|TRBD2|TRBV11-2
CASSLEGSGASYEQYF
TGTGCCAGCAGCTTAGAGGGGAGCGGGGCCTCCTACGAGCAGTACTTC
>-|TRBJ1-2|TRBD1|TRBV28
CASSYRDRTLTLFYGYTF
TGTGCCAGCAGTTACCGGGACAGGACGCTCACCCTGTTCTATGGCTACACCTTC
>few|TRBJ2-1|TRBD2|TRBV4-1
CASRILAGANEQFF
TGCGCCAGCAGAATCCTAGCGGGAGCCAATGAGCAGTTCTTC
>-|TRBJ2-1|TRBD2|TRBV4-1
CASSLWTSGSRVDNEQFF
TGCGCCAGCAGCCTATGGACTAGCGGGAGCCGGGTAGATAATGAGCAGTTCTTC
>-|TRBJ2-7|-|TRBV7-2
CASSLATFGVYEQYF
TGTGCCAGCAGCTTAGCGACTTTCGGGGTCTACGAGCAGTACTTC
>-|TRBJ2-3|-|TRBV6-5
CASSYINTQYF
TGTGCCAGCAGTTATATAAATACGCAGTATTTT
>-|TRBJ2-2|TRBD2|TRBV7-9
CASSARASGHTGELFF
TGTGCCAGCAGCGCTCGGGCTAGCGGTCACACCGGGGAGCTGTTTTTT
>few|TRBJ2-7|-|TRBV11-2
CASRQHPSDSYEQYF
TGTGCCAGCAGACAACATCCCAGCGATTCCTACGAGCAGTACTTC
>-|TRBJ2-5|TRBD1|TRBV9
CASSVDRGWETQYF
TGTGCCAGCAGCGTAGACAGGGGATGGGAGACCCAGTACTTC
>-|TRBJ2-1|-|TRBV2
CASSGSNPTGEQFF
TGTGCCAGCTCCGGTTCAAACCCTACTGGGGAGCAGTTCTTC
>-|TRBJ1-1|-|TRBV2
CASSDEEVNTEAFF
TGTGCCAGCAGTGATGAGGAGGTGAACACTGAAGCTTTCTTT